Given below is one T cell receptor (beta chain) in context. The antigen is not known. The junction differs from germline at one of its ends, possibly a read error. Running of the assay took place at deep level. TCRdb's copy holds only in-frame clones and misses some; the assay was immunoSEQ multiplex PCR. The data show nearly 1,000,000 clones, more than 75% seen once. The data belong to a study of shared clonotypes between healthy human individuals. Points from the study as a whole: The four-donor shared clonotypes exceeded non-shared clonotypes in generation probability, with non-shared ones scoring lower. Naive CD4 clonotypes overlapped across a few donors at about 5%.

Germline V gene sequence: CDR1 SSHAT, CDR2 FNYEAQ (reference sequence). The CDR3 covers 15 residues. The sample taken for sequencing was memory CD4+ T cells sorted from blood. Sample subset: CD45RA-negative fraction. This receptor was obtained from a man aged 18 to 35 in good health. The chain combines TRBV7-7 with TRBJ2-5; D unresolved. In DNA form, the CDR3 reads TGTGCTAGCAGCTTAATAGGAATCCCCCAAGAGACCCAGTACTTC. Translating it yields CASSLIGIPQETQYF.